The 23 T cell receptor beta chains presented below share a single source sample, sequenced in a study of blood T cell repertoires in COVID-19. The repertoire was sequenced with immunoSEQ multiplex PCR; TCRdb's copy has only in-frame clones and lacks some. In the table there are around 4,300 clones, approximately 78% of which are singletons. Sequences were obtained from peripheral blood. These receptors came from a human donor with active or convalescent COVID-19. The donor label of this sample is uncertain.

The V call is TRBV25-1, the J call TRBJ1-3; 10 bases fit TRBD1. The CDR3 has 17 residues. With 2 bases clipped from V and 4 bases from J, the junction kept 8 bases outside the gene matches. Looked up from germline, CDR1 is MGHDK and CDR2 is SYGVNS. The DNA of the CDR3 is TGTGCCAGCAGTGAACAGAGGACAGGGGGTTCGGGAAACACCATATATTTT. Amino acids: CASSEQRTGGSGNTIYF.

This clone occurred once. The CDR3 reads CASSQDRNAKREQFF. CDR3 coding DNA: TGCGCCAGCAGCCAAGACCGGAACGCCAAGCGGGAGCAGTTCTTC. This sequence joins TRBV4-3 and TRBJ2-1; weak D call: TRBD2 (5 bases). The CDR3 has 15 amino acids. The V end was cut by 0 bases, the J end by 10 bases, with 16 bases between. Germline V lookup: CDR1 LGHNA, CDR2 YSLEER.

This clone came up a few times. This chain connects TRBV7-6 to TRBJ2-2, with TRBD1 identical over 7 bases. The V gene end was trimmed by 5 bases and the J gene end by 7 bases; junction bases not matched to a gene: 10. The CDR3 spans 15 residues. Germline CDR1 SGHVS, CDR2 FNYEAQ. The CDR3 spells CASSQDRRLGGELFF. In nucleotides, the CDR3 is TGTGCCAGCAGCCAGGACAGGCGTCTCGGCGGGGAGCTGTTTTTT.

The chain has TRBV7-9 and TRBJ1-4, with 9 bases matching TRBD1. The CDR3 runs to 14 residues. Losses at the gene ends were 5 bases for V and 6 bases for J; bases not matched to a gene: 4. Germline V gene data show CDR1 as SEHNR and CDR2 as FQNEAQ (reference sequence). CDR3 region: CASSPGQGHEKLFF. DNA for the CDR3: TGTGCCAGCAGCCCGGGACAGGGACATGAAAAACTGTTTTTT.

This clone was detected only once. The CDR3 loop reads CASSQELAPSTDTQYF. The CDR3 DNA is TGTGCCAGCAGCCAAGAGCTAGCCCCTAGCACAGATACGCAGTATTTT. The chain recombines TRBV4-2 with TRBJ2-3, with a possible D match to TRBD2 (5 bases). Germline V CDR1 and CDR2: LGHNA, YNFKEQ. The CDR3 runs to 16 residues. Trimming took 0 bases from V and 0 from J, leaving 10 bases between them.

This clone was observed once. CDR3 bases: TGTGCCAGCAGCCCAGCGGGAGGGTATGACGTCGGGGAGCTGTTTTTT. It yields the protein CASSPAGGYDVGELFF. This chain connects TRBV7-6 to TRBJ2-2, with 10 bases lining up with TRBD2. The CDR3 is made up of 16 amino acids. Per the germline V gene, CDR1 is SGHVS and CDR2 is FNYEAQ. Trimming removed 5 bases from V and 7 bases from J; junction bases left unmatched: 10.

The rearrangement uses TRBV7-9 and TRBJ1-1, with D perhaps TRBD1 (6 bases). Trimming removed 0 bases from V and 4 bases from J, with 9 bases in between. There are 14 residues in the CDR3. Per germline, CDR1 SEHNR and CDR2 FQNEAQ (reference sequence). The CDR3 sequence is CASSLAGQITEAFF. CDR3 sequence (DNA): TGTGCCAGCAGCTTAGCCGGACAGATCACTGAAGCTTTCTTT.

The chain joins TRBV11-3 to TRBJ2-7; D is perhaps TRBD1 (6 bases). CDR3 length: 14 residues. Germline lookup yields CDR1 SGHNT and CDR2 YENEEA. V lost 5 bases, J lost 3 bases, and 14 bases lay in between. The CDR3 reads CASSTLTGYYEQYF. As DNA, the CDR3 is TGTGCCAGCAGCACCCTGACAGGCTACTACGAGCAGTACTTC.

The rearrangement joins TRBV2 to TRBJ2-7; 10 bases fit TRBD1. The CDR3 is made up of 12 amino acids. V lost 9 bases and J lost 2; bases outside the gene matches: 1. The germline CDR1 and CDR2 sequences are SNHLY and FYNNEI. CDR3: CASGQGAYEQYF. The CDR3 bases are TGTGCCAGTGGACAGGGGGCCTACGAGCAGTACTTC.

This clone appeared a single time. The gene calls are TRBV9 and TRBJ2-1; 11 positions match TRBD1. V trimming: 4 bases; J trimming: 3 bases; junction bases outside the gene matches: 3. Germline values: CDR1 SGDLS, CDR2 YYNGEE. The CDR3 is 15 amino acids. The CDR3 DNA reads as TGTGCCAGCAGCCCCGGGACAGGGGGCTACAATGAGCAGTTCTTC. Amino acids: CASSPGTGGYNEQFF.

The chain recombines TRBV9 with TRBJ2-4, with D possibly TRBD2 on 7 matching bases. Trimming took 4 bases from V and 1 from J, leaving 15 bases between them. The CDR3 runs to 16 residues. CDR1 and CDR2 from the germline V gene are SGDLS and YYNGEE. CDR3 DNA sequence: TGTGCCAGCAGCTCAGGGGAGGGGGTGGCCAAAAACATTCAGTACTTC. Encoded protein: CASSSGEGVAKNIQYF. Looking up the rest from reference TRBV9 and TRBJ2-4 gives the full variable domain: DSGVTQTPKHLITATGQRVTLRCSPRSGDLSVYWYQQSLDQGLQFLIQYYNGEERAKGNILERFSAQQFPDLHSELNLSSLELGDSALYFCASSSGEGVAKNIQYFGAGTRLSVL.

In its sample, this clone is medium-sized. The chain recombines TRBV4-3 with TRBJ1-3, with D possibly TRBD1 on 5 matching bases. V lost 3 bases to trimming and J lost 5 bases, with 11 bases between them. Germline lookup yields CDR1 LGHNA and CDR2 YSLEER. This CDR3 spans 14 amino acids. The chain's CDR3 is CASSHDSSRNTIYF. The CDR3 DNA reads as TGCGCCAGCAGCCATGACAGCTCCCGAAACACCATATATTTT.

The chain joins TRBV30 to TRBJ1-3, with D hard to call. The germline gives CDR1 GTSNPN, CDR2 SVGIG (reference sequence). Trimming pared 0 bases from V and 2 bases from J, leaving 8 bases between. The CDR3 has 14 residues. CDR3 in amino acids: CAWSVWQPGNTIYF. In DNA form, the CDR3 reads TGTGCCTGGAGTGTATGGCAACCTGGAAACACCATATATTTT.

The chain couples TRBV4-3 to TRBJ1-2, with 8 positions matching TRBD1. Losses at the gene ends were 2 bases for V and 4 bases for J; bases not matched to a gene: 0. Germline values: CDR1 LGHNA, CDR2 YSLEER. The CDR3 contains 13 residues. The CDR3 reads CASSQTGGYGYTF. CDR3 nucleotide sequence: TGCGCCAGCAGCCAAACAGGGGGCTATGGCTACACCTTC.

The chain employs TRBV25-1 and TRBJ2-7; D is perhaps TRBD2 (6 bases). The CDR3 loop spans 13 amino acids. V was clipped by 3 bases and J by 4 bases, with 10 bases between them. Germline V CDR1 and CDR2: MGHDK, SYGVNS. The CDR3 nucleotides read TGTGCCAGCAGTGACGGGAGTATTTACGAGCAGTACTTC. This codes for CASSDGSIYEQYF.

The V and J genes are TRBV11-3 and TRBJ2-1; D is ambiguous. V lost 0 bases and J lost 8, with 14 bases in between. Germline V gene lookup returns CDR1 SGHNT and CDR2 YENEEA. The CDR3 consists of 15 residues. The CDR3 DNA sequence: TGTGCCAGCAGCTTAGATCCCTCCCGAGGCCATGAGCAGTTCTTC. Translation gives CASSLDPSRGHEQFF.

This chain links TRBV5-1 with TRBJ2-2; TRBD1 might be the D (5 bases). Germline values: CDR1 SGHRS, CDR2 YFSETQ. V lost 1 base to trimming and J lost 4 bases, with 8 bases between them. The CDR3 length is 14 residues. CDR3 nucleotide sequence: TGCGCCAGCAGCTTGTCCCAGGGCACCGGGGAGCTGTTTTTT. Amino acids: CASSLSQGTGELFF. The complete variable domain, with remaining parts taken from reference TRBV5-1 and TRBJ2-2, reads KAGVTQTPRYLIKTRGQQVTLSCSPISGHRSVSWYQQTPGQGLQFLFEYFSETQRNKGNFPGRFSGRQFSNSRSEMNVSTLELGDSALYLCASSLSQGTGELFFGEGSRLTVL.

This clone came up a few times. This chain connects TRBV4-1 to TRBJ2-2; possible D gene TRBD1, 6 bases. V was clipped by 2 bases and J by 5 bases, with 12 bases between them. Germline loops: CDR1 MGHRA, CDR2 YSYEKL. CDR3 length: 15 residues. CDR3 DNA: TGCGCCAGCAGCCAAACCAACAGGGATACCGGGGAGCTGTTTTTT. Translation: CASSQTNRDTGELFF.

This clone was seen once. The V gene is TRBV28, the J gene TRBJ1-2; 8 nucleotides align to TRBD1. The germline V gene encodes CDR1 MDHEN and CDR2 SYDVKM. V dropped 5 bases and J dropped 13; count of bases not matched to a gene: 18. There are 15 residues in the CDR3. Here the CDR3 reads CASSQTPGGRQGTTF. Written as DNA, the CDR3 is TGTGCCAGCAGTCAAACTCCCGGCGGGAGACAGGGGACCACCTTC.

This sequence joins TRBV6-2 or TRBV6-3 and TRBJ2-7, with 10 nucleotides matching TRBD1. This CDR3 region has 15 residues. From germline, CDR1 is MNHEY and CDR2 SVGEGT. With 7 bases clipped from V and 5 bases from J, the junction kept 11 bases outside the gene matches. The CDR3 DNA sequence: TGTGCCAGCAACCCCCGGGGACAGGGGTCCAACGAGCAGTACTTC. Amino acid sequence: CASNPRGQGSNEQYF.

The CDR3 loop is CAWSRLANSYNEQFF. For the CDR3, the DNA is TGTGCCTGGAGTCGACTAGCGAACTCCTACAATGAGCAGTTCTTC. V usage is TRBV30 and J usage is TRBJ2-1; 8 bases line up with TRBD2. CDR3 size: 15 residues. The V segment lost 2 bases and the J segment 0 bases; nucleotides outside the gene matches: 3. Germline-derived CDR1 and CDR2 are GTSNPN and SVGIG (reference sequence).

In DNA, the CDR3 is TGCAGTGCAACAGGGTCGGATGGCTACACCTTC. Translated: CSATGSDGYTF. The chain is built from TRBV20-1 and TRBJ1-2; perhaps TRBD1 as D (6 bases). V was trimmed by 6 bases and J by 6 bases, leaving 11 bases between them. This CDR3 is 11 amino acids long. Germline CDR1 and CDR2: DFQATT and SNEGSKA (reference sequence).

V and J are TRBV27 and TRBJ1-2; 8 nucleotides align to TRBD1. The CDR3 extends over 14 amino acids. Unmatched junction bases numbered 3, after V lost 6 bases and J lost 0 bases. CDR1 is MNHEY and CDR2 is SMNVEV in the germline V gene (reference sequence). The CDR3, as DNA: TGTGCCAGCAGGGAGACAGGGGCTAACTATGGCTACACCTTC. It yields the protein CASRETGANYGYTF.